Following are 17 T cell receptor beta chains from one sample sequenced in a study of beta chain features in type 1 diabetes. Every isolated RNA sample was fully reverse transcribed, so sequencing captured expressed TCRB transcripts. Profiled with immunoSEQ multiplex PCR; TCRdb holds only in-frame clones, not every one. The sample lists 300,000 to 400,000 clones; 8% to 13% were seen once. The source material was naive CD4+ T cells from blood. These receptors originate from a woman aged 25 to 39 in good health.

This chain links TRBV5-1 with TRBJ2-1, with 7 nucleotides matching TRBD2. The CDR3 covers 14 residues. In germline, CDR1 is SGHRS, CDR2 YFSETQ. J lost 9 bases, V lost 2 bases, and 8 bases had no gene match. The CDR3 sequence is CASSLQVSGPEQFF. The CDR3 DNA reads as TGCGCCAGCAGCTTACAAGTTAGCGGGCCTGAGCAGTTCTTC.

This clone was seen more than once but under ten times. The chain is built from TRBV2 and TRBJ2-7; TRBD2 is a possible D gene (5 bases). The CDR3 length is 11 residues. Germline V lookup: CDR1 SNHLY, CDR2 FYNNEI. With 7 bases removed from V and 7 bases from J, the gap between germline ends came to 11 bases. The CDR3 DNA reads TGTGCCAGCACTACATCGGGGGAGCAGTACTTC. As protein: CASTTSGEQYF.

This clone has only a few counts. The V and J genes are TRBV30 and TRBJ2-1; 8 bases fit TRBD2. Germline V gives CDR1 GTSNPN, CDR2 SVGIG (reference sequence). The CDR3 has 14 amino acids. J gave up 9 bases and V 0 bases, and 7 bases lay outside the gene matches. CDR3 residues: CAWSVSGSDIEQFF. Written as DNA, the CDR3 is TGTGCCTGGAGTGTCAGCGGGAGCGACATTGAGCAGTTCTTC.

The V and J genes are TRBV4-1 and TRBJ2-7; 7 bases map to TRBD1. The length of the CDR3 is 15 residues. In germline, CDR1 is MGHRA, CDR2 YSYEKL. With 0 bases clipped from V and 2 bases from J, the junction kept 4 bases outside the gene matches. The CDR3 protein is CASSQERQGAYEQYF. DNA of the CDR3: TGCGCCAGCAGCCAAGAAAGGCAGGGGGCCTACGAGCAGTACTTC.

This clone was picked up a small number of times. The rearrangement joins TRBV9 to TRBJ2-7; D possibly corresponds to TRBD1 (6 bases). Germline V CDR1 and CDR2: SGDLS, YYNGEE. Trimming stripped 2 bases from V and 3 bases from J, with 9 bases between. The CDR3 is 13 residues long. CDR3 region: CASSVGASYEQYF. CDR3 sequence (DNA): TGTGCCAGCAGCGTGGGGGCCAGCTACGAGCAGTACTTC.

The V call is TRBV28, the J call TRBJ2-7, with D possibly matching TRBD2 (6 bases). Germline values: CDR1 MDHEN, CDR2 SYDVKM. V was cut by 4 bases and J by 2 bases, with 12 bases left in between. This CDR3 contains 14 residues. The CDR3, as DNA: TGTGCCAGCAGTTCGGAGGGAGGCCCCTACGAGCAGTACTTC. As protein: CASSSEGGPYEQYF.

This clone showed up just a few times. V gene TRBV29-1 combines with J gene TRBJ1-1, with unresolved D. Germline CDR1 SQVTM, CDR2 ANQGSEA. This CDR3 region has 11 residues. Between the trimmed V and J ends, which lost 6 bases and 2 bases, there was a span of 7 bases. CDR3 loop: CSVYSNTEAFF. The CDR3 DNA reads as TGCAGCGTATATAGTAACACTGAAGCTTTCTTT.

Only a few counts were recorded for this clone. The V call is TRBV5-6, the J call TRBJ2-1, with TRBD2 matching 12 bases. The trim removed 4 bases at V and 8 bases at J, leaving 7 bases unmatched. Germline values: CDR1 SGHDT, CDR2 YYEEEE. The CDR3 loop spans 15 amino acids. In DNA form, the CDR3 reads TGTGCCAGCAGCACAGGACTAGCGGGAATGGATGAGCAGTTCTTC. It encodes CASSTGLAGMDEQFF. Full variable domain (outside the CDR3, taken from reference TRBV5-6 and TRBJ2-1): DAGVTQSPTHLIKTRGQQVTLRCSPKSGHDTVSWYQQALGQGPQFIFQYYEEEERQRGNFPDRFSGHQFPNYSSELNVNALLLGDSALYLCASSTGLAGMDEQFFGPGTRLTVL.

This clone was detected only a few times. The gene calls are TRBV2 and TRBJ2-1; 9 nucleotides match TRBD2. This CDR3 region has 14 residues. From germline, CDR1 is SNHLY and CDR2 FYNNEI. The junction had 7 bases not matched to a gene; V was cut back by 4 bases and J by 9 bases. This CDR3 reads CASSAERGEGEQFF. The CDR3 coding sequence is TGTGCCAGCAGTGCAGAGCGGGGGGAGGGTGAGCAGTTCTTC.

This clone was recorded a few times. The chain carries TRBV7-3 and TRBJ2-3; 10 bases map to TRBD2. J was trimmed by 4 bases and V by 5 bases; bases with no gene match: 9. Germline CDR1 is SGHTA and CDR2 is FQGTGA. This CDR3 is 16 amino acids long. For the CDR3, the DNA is TGTGCCAGCAGCCCGCACCTAGCGGGAGCGGCAGATACGCAGTATTTT. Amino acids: CASSPHLAGAADTQYF. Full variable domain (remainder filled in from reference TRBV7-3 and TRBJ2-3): GAGVSQTPSNKVTEKGKYVELRCDPISGHTALYWYRQSLGQGPEFLIYFQGTGAADDSGLPNDRFFAVRPEGSVSTLKIQRTERGDSAVYLCASSPHLAGAADTQYFGPGTRLTVL.

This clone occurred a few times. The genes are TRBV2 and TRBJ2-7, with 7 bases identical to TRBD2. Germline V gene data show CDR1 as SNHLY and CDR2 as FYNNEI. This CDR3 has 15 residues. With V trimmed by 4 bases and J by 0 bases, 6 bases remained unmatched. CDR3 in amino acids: CASSGGLADSYEQYF. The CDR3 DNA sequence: TGTGCCAGCAGTGGGGGTCTAGCGGACTCCTACGAGCAGTACTTC.

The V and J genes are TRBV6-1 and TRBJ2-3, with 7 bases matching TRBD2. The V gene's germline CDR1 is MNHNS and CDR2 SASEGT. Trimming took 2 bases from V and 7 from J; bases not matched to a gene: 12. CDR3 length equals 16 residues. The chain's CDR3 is CASSELGLEPSNTQYF. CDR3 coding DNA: TGTGCCAGCAGTGAACTTGGACTAGAACCCAGTAATACGCAGTATTTT.

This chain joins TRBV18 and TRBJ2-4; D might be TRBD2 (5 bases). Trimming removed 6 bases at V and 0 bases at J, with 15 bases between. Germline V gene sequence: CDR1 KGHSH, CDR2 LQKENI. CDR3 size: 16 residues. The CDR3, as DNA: TGTGCCAGCTCGCCCGGGGTTAAGCTAGCCAAAAACATTCAGTACTTC. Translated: CASSPGVKLAKNIQYF. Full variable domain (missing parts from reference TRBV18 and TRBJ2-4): NAGVMQNPRHLVRRRGQEARLRCSPMKGHSHVYWYRQLPEEGLKFMVYLQKENIIDESGMPKERFSAEFPKEGPSILRIQQVVRGDSAAYFCASSPGVKLAKNIQYFGAGTRLSVL.

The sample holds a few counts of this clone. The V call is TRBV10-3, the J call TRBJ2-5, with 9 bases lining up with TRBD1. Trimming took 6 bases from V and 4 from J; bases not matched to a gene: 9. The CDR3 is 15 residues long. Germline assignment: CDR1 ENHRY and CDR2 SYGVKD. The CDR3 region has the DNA TGTGCCATCAGAGGCCGGGACAGGGAAGGAGAGACCCAGTACTTC. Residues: CAIRGRDREGETQYF.

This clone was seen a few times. The CDR3: CASSLMAVAPYEQYF. The DNA for the CDR3 is TGTGCCAGCAGCTTAATGGCGGTCGCCCCCTACGAGCAGTACTTC. This chain connects TRBV7-3 to TRBJ2-7, with D uncertain. Germline V gives CDR1 SGHTA, CDR2 FQGTGA. V lost 1 base and J lost 2, with 12 bases in between. This CDR3 has 15 amino acids.

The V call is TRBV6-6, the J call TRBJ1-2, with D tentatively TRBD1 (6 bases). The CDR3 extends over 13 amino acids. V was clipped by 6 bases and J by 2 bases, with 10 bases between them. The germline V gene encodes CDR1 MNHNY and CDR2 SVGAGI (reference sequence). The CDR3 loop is CASSHGQNYGYTF. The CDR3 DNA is TGTGCCAGCAGCCACGGACAGAACTATGGCTACACCTTC.

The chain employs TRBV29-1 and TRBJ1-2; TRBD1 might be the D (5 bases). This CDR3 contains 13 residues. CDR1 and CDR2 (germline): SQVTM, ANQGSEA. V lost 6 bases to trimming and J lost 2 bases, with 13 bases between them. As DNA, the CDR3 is TGCAGCGTGGAGGGGCAGGGAAACTATGGCTACACCTTC. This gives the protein CSVEGQGNYGYTF.